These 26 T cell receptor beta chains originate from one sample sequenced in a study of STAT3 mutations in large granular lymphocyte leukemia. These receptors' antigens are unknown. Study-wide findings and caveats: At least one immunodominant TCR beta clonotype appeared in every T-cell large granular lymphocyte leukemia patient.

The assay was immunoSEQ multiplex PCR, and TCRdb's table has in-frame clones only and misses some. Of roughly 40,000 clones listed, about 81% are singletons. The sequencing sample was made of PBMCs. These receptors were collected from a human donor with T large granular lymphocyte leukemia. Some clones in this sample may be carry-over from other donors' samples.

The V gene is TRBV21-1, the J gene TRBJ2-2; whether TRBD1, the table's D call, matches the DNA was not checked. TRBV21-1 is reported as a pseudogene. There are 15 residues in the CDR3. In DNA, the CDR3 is TGTGCCAGCAGCAAACCCGCGACAGGGGTCGGGGAGCTGTTTTTT. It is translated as CASSKPATGVGELFF.

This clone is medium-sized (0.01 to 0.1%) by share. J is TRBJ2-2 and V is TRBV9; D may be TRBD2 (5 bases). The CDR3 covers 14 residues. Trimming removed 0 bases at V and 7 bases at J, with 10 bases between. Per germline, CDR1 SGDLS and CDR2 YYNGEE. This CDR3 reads CASSVEGSGGELFF. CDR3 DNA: TGTGCCAGCAGCGTAGAAGGAAGCGGCGGGGAGCTGTTTTTT.

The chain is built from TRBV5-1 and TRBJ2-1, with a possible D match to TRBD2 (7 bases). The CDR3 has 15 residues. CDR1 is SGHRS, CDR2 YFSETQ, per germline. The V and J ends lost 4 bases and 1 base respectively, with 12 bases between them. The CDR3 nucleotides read TGCGCCAGCAGCCCGGCGGGGGCTTCCTACAATGAGCAGTTCTTC. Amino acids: CASSPAGASYNEQFF.

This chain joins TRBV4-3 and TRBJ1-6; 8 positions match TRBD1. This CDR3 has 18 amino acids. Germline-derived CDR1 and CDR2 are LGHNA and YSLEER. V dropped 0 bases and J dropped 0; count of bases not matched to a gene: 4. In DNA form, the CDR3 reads TGCGCCAGCAGCCAAGACGGACAGGGAAGCTCCTATAATTCACCCCTCCACTTT. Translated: CASSQDGQGSSYNSPLHF.

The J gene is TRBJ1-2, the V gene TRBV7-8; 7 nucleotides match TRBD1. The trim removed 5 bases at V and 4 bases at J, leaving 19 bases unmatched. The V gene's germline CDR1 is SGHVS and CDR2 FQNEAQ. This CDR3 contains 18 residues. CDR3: CASSARSRQGGDRYGYTF. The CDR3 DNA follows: TGTGCCAGCAGCGCACGCTCCCGACAGGGCGGAGATCGCTATGGCTACACCTTC.

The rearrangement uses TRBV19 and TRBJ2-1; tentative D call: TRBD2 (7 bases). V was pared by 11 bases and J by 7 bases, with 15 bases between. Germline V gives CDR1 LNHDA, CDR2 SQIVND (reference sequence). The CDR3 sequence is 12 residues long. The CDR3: CAAWGGSNEQFF. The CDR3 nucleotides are TGTGCCGCATGGGGGGGCTCAAATGAGCAGTTCTTC.

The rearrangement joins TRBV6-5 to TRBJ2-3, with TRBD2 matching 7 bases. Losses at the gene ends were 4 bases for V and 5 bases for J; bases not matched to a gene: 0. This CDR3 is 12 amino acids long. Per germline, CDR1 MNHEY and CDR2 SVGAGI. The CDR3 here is CASSWGGDTQYF. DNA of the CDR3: TGTGCCAGCAGTTGGGGGGGAGATACGCAGTATTTT.

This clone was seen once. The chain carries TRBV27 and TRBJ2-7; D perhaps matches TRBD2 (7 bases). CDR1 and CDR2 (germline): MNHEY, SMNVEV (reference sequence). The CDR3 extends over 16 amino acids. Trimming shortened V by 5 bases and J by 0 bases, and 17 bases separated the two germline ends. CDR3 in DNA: TGTGCCAGCAGTCCCTCGGCGGGGGCAAGCTCCTACGAGCAGTACTTC. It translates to CASSPSAGASSYEQYF.

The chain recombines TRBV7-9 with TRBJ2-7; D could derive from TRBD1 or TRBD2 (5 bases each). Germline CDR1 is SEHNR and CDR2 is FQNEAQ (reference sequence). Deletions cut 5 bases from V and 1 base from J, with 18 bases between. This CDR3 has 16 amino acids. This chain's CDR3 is CASSLPRGSRSYEQYF. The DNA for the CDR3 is TGTGCCAGCAGCCTTCCCCGGGGCTCCAGATCCTACGAGCAGTACTTC.

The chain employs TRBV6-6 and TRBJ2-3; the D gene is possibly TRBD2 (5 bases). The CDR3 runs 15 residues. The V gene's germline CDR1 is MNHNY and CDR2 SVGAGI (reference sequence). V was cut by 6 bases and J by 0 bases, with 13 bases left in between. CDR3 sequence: CASSYGLISTDTQYF. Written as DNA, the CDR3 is TGTGCCAGCAGCTACGGACTGATCAGCACAGATACGCAGTATTTT.

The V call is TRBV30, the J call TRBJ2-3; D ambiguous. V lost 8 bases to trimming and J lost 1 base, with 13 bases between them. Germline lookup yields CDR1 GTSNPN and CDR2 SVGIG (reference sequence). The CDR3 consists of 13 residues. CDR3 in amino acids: CALQSSRTDTQYF. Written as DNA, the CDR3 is TGTGCCCTCCAGTCGAGTCGCACAGATACGCAGTATTTT.

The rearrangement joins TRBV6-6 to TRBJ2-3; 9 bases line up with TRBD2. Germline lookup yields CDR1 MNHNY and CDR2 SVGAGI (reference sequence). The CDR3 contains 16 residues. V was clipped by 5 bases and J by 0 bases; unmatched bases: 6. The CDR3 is CASSPGLAGSTDTQYF. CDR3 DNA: TGTGCCAGCAGTCCGGGACTAGCCGGTAGCACAGATACGCAGTATTTT.

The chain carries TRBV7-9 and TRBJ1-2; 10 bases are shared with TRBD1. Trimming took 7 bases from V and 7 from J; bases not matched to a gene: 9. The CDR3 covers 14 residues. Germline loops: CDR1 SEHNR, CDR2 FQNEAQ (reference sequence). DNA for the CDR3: TGTGCCAGCACCGGGGACAGGGGTTCCTCTGGCTACACCTTC. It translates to CASTGDRGSSGYTF.

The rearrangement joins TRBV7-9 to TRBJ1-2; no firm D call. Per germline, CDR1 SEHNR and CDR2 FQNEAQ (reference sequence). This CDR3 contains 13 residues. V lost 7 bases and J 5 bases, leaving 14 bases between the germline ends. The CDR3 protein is CASTRRMDYGYTF. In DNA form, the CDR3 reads TGTGCCAGCACCCGCCGGATGGATTATGGCTACACCTTC.

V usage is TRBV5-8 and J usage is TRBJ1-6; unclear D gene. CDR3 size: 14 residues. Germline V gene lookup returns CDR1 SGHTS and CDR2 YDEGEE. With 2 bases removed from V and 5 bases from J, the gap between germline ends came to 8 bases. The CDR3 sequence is CASSFGQNNSPLHF. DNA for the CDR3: TGTGCCAGCAGCTTCGGGCAGAATAATTCACCCCTCCACTTT.

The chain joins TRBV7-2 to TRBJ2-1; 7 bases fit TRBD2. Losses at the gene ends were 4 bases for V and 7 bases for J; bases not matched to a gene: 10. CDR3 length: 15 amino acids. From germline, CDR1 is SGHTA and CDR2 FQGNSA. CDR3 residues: CASSYQRWGGNEQFF. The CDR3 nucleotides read TGTGCCAGCAGCTACCAAAGGTGGGGGGGTAATGAGCAGTTCTTC.

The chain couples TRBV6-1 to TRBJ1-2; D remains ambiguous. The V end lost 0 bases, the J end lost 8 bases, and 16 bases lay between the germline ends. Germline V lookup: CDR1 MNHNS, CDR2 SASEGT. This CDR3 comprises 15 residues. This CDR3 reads CASSEATPQGRGYTF. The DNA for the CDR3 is TGTGCCAGCAGTGAAGCGACCCCTCAAGGACGGGGCTACACCTTC.

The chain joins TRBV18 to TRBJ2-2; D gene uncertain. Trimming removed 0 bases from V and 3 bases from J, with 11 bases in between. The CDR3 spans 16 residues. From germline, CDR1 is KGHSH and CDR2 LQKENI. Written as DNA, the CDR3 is TGTGCCAGCTCACCACCAAGCAGGCAACACACCGGGGAGCTGTTTTTT. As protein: CASSPPSRQHTGELFF.

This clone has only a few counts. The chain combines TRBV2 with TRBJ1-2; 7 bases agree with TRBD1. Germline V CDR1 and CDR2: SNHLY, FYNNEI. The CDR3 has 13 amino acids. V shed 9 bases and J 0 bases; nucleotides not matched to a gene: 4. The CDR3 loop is CARDRAPNYGYTF. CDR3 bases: TGTGCCAGAGACAGGGCGCCTAACTATGGCTACACCTTC.

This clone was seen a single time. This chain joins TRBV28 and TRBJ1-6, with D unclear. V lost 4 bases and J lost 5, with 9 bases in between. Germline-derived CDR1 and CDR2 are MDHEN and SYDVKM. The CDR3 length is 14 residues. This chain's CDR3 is CASSSRPNNSPLHF. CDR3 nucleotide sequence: TGTGCCAGCAGTTCTAGACCGAATAATTCACCCCTCCACTTT.

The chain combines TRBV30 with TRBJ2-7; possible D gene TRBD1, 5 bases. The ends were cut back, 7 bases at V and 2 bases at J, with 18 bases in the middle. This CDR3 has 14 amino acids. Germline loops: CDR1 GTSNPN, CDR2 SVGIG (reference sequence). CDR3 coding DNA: TGTGCCTCCTACAGGACCAAGTGCACCTACGAGCAGTACGTC. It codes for CASYRTKCTYEQYV.

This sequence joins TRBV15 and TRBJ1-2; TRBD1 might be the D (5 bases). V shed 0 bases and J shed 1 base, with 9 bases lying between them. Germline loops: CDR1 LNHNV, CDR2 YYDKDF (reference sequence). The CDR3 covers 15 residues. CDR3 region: CATSREKGINYGYTF. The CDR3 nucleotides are TGTGCCACCAGCAGAGAAAAGGGGATTAACTATGGCTACACCTTC.

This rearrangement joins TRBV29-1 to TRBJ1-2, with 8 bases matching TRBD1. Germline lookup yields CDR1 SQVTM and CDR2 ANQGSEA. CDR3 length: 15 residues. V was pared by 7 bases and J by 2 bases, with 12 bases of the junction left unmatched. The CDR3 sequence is CSALGQGGQNYGYTF. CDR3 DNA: TGCAGCGCCCTCGGACAGGGTGGTCAGAACTATGGCTACACCTTC.

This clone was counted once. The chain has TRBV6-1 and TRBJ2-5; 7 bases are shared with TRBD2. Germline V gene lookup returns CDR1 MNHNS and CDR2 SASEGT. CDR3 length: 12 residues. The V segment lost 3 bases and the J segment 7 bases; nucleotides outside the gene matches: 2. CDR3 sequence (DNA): TGTGCCAGCAGTGAGTCGGGGGGGACCCAGTACTTC. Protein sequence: CASSESGGTQYF.

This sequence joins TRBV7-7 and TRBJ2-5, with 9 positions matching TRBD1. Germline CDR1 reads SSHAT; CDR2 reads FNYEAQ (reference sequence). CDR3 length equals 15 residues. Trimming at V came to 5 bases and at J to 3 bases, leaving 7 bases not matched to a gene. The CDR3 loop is CASSTRDRVEETQYF. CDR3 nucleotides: TGTGCCAGCAGCACCCGGGACAGGGTCGAAGAGACCCAGTACTTC.

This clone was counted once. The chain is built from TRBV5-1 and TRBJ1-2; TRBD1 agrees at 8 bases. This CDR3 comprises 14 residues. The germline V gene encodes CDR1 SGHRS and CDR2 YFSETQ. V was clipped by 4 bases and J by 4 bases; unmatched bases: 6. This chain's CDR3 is CASSIQGGSYGYTF. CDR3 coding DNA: TGCGCCAGCAGCATACAGGGGGGCAGCTATGGCTACACCTTC.